The 10 T cell receptor beta chains in this list originate from one sample, sequenced in a study of vaccination and CD4 T cells after COVID-19. Time point in this sample: late sampling 161 to 241 days after vaccination in a few convalescent patients. Using its own MiXCR run on the PCR reads, TCRdb lists one record per CDR3 protein. The table lists about 28,000 distinct CDR3 sequences, roughly 50% of them singletons. The starting material was CD4+ T cells from blood, obtained about 7 months after SARS-CoV-2 vaccination. Source of these receptors: a human donor who had recovered from COVID-19.

This clonotype has just a few counts. This rearrangement joins TRBV20-1 to TRBJ2-3, with TRBD2 matching 8 bases. CDR1 and CDR2 from the germline V gene are DFQATT and SNEGSKA (reference sequence). V lost 7 bases and J lost 1; bases outside the gene matches: 13. There are 16 residues in the CDR3. The CDR3: CSVLSGTTTGTDTQYF. The CDR3 DNA sequence: TGCAGTGTCCTTAGCGGGACCACCACCGGCACAGATACGCAGTATTTT.

This clonotype was seen only once. The rearrangement uses TRBV6-1 and TRBJ2-1, with TRBD2 as a possible D gene (5 bases). Germline V lookup: CDR1 MNHNS, CDR2 SASEGT. The CDR3 covers 12 residues. V dropped 6 bases and J dropped 9 bases, with 12 bases sitting between them. CDR3 loop: CASRSSSIEQFF. The CDR3 DNA follows: TGTGCCAGCAGATCCTCTAGCATTGAGCAGTTCTTC.

This clonotype was recorded a few times. This chain uses TRBV20-1 with TRBJ2-7; 10 positions match TRBD1. The CDR3 totals 13 residues. Trimming at V came to 5 bases and at J to 5 bases, leaving 6 bases not matched to a gene. Germline loops: CDR1 DFQATT, CDR2 SNEGSKA (reference sequence). The CDR3 nucleotides are TGCAGTGCTGTCCGGGACAGGGGAAACGAGCAGTACTTC. It translates to CSAVRDRGNEQYF.

The chain joins TRBV6-5 to TRBJ2-3, with a possible D match to TRBD2 (5 bases). The CDR3 sequence is 14 residues long. Trimming took off 0 bases at V and 1 base at J, with 5 bases between the two ends. Germline V lookup: CDR1 MNHEY, CDR2 SVGAGI. CDR3 residues: CASSYSSGTDTQYF. In DNA form, the CDR3 reads TGTGCCAGCAGTTACTCTAGCGGCACAGATACGCAGTATTTT.

This clonotype was seen a few times. The rearrangement uses TRBV6-5 and TRBJ1-6; D not certain. The CDR3 has 14 amino acids. Trimming stripped 2 bases from V and 5 bases from J, with 7 bases between. Germline CDR1 and CDR2: MNHEY and SVGAGI. CDR3 coding DNA: TGTGCCAGCAGTTACAGGCCAAATAATTCACCCCTCCACTTT. Translation: CASSYRPNNSPLHF.

The V and J genes are TRBV7-9 and TRBJ2-3; D ambiguous. The CDR3 spans 11 residues. Between the trimmed V and J ends, which lost 5 bases and 4 bases, there was a span of 4 bases. Germline CDR1 SEHNR, CDR2 FQNEAQ (reference sequence). Here the CDR3 DNA reads TGTGCCAGCAGCACAGCAGATACGCAGTATTTT. Its protein is CASSTADTQYF.

J is TRBJ2-1 and V is TRBV6-5, with 14 positions matching TRBD2. V was pared by 4 bases and J by 6 bases, with 2 bases of the junction left unmatched. The CDR3 is made up of 15 amino acids. Per germline, CDR1 MNHEY and CDR2 SVGAGI. The CDR3 sequence: CASSWGLAGANEQFF. CDR3 in DNA: TGTGCCAGCAGTTGGGGACTAGCGGGGGCCAATGAGCAGTTCTTC.

The chain carries TRBV7-2 and TRBJ2-7; no firm D call. V gave up 2 bases and J gave up 3 bases, with 8 bases separating them. The V gene's germline CDR1 is SGHTA and CDR2 FQGNSA. The CDR3 extends over 13 amino acids. CDR3 nucleotides: TGTGCCAGCAGCTTACAAAAAAACTACGAGCAGTACTTC. It is translated as CASSLQKNYEQYF.

This clonotype showed up just once. CDR3 in amino acids: CASSLSQGQNTEAFF. The CDR3 DNA sequence: TGTGCCAGCAGCTTGAGCCAGGGGCAGAACACTGAAGCTTTCTTT. This rearrangement joins TRBV5-4 to TRBJ1-1, with D perhaps matching TRBD1 (6 bases). Trimming took off 1 base at V and 1 base at J, with 11 bases between the two ends. The CDR3 totals 15 residues. CDR1 SGHNT and CDR2 YYREEE come from the germline V gene (reference sequence).

The J gene is TRBJ2-2, the V gene TRBV28, with D possibly TRBD2 on 5 matching bases. Looked up from germline, CDR1 is MDHEN and CDR2 is SYDVKM. The CDR3 spans 14 residues. V was shortened by 4 bases and J by 0 bases, with 6 bases between the two germline ends. The CDR3 region is CASSWTPNTGELFF. CDR3 DNA sequence: TGTGCCAGCAGTTGGACTCCGAACACCGGGGAGCTGTTTTTT.